This TCR beta chain came from a study of blood T cell repertoires in COVID-19. Overall study context: Specimens from acute and convalescent COVID-19 originated in the United States, Italy and Spain.

V was pared by 4 bases and J by 4 bases, with 14 bases between. CDR3 length: 14 residues. CDR1 is SGHNT and CDR2 is YYREEE in the germline V gene (reference sequence). This clone was counted a single time. Authors' data handling: Reference gene primers were amplified, and this amplification served to estimate nucleated cell counts. Sequenced by immunoSEQ multiplex PCR; TCRdb stores in-frame clones only, minus some. D and trimming come from the DNA, and the V and J calls and clone size come from that table. The sample yields about 240,000 clones, roughly four fifths seen once. The clonotype was recovered from a woman in her 70s with acute or convalescent COVID-19. Sample: peripheral blood. The chain joins TRBV5-4 to TRBJ1-1; TRBD1 is a possible D gene (5 bases). CDR3 nucleotides: TGTGCCAGCAGCCTGGGGGGGGTTGGCACTGAAGCTTTCTTT. Protein product: CASSLGGVGTEAFF.